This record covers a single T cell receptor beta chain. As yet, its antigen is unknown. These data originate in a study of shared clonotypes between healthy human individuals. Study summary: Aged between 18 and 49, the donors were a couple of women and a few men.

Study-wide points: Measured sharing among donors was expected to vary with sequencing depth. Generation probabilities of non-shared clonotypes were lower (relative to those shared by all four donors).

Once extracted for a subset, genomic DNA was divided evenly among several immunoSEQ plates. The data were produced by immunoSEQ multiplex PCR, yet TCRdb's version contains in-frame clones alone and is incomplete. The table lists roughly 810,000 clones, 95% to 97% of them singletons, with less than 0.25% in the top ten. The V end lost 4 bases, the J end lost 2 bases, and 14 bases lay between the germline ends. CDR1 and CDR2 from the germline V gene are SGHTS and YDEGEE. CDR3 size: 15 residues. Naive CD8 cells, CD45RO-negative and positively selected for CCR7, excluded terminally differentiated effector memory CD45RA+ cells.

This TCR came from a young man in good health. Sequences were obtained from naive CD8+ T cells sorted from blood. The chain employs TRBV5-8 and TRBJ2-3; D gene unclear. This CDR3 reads CASSPALGDTDTQYF. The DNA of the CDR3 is TGTGCCAGCAGCCCCGCCTTGGGTGACACAGATACGCAGTATTTT.